The 21 T cell receptor beta chains reported below all come from one sample, sequenced in a study of blood T cells in healthy people across ages. Next came a second PCR, run for about 6 to 11 cycles, which used a sample-barcoded 5' primer along with a J-beta primer mix. TCRdb recomputed calls from the 5' RACE reads with MiXCR, one row per CDR3 protein. The sample holds roughly 800,000 distinct CDR3 sequences, more than 45% seen once. The sample comprised blood. The receptors originated from a man younger than 40 in good health.

The chain has TRBV4-2 and TRBJ2-5; D uncertain. The J call could be wrong; TRBJ2-7 is a better fit for the DNA end. The CDR3 is 14 amino acids. From germline, CDR1 is LGHNA and CDR2 YNFKEQ. CDR3 DNA sequence: TGTGCCAGCAGCCAAGAGAATGCCCAAGACGAGCAGTACTTC. This translates into CASSQENAQDEQYF.

V is TRBV6-1 and J is TRBJ2-7; D gene uncertain. V lost 7 bases to trimming and J lost 2 bases, with 6 bases between them. From germline, CDR1 is MNHNS and CDR2 SASEGT. CDR3 length: 11 amino acids. CDR3 in amino acids: CASTQTYEQYF. CDR3 nucleotide sequence: TGTGCCAGCACGCAGACCTACGAGCAGTACTTC.

The rearrangement joins TRBV2 to TRBJ2-1, with D unresolved. The CDR3 has 12 residues. CDR1 SNHLY and CDR2 FYNNEI come from the germline V gene. The ends were cut back, 4 bases at V and 8 bases at J, with 9 bases in the middle. The DNA of the CDR3 is TGTGCCAGCAGTGTAAAAGTATATGAGCAGTTCTTC. Residues: CASSVKVYEQFF. The full variable domain, completed using reference TRBV2 and TRBJ2-1, is EPEVTQTPSHQVTQMGQEVILRCVPISNHLYFYWYRQILGQKVEFLVSFYNNEISEKSEIFDDQFSVERPDGSNFTLKIRSTKLEDSAMYFCASSVKVYEQFFGPGTRLTVL.

With respect to this clonotype: A read error may account for a junction end that differs from germline. The chain has TRBV12-3 or TRBV12-4 and TRBJ2-3, with D tentatively TRBD1 or TRBD2 (6 bases each). The CDR3 extends over 16 amino acids. Here the CDR3 DNA reads TGTGCCAGCAGTTTAGGGGGCAGGGGACTCACAGATACGCGGTATTTT. As protein: CASSLGGRGLTDTRYF.

V gene TRBV6-2 or TRBV6-3 combines with J gene TRBJ2-5; possible D gene TRBD2, 5 bases. V gave up 5 bases and J gave up 4 bases, with 17 bases separating them. There are 15 residues in the CDR3. Per germline, CDR1 MNHEY and CDR2 SVGEGT. In DNA form, the CDR3 reads TGTGCCAGCAGTGCACTGGGAGCCCTCAGAGAGACCCAGTACTTC. It specifies CASSALGALRETQYF.

This chain links TRBV28 with TRBJ1-2; 7 bases agree with TRBD1. This CDR3 comprises 13 residues. Unmatched junction bases numbered 6, after V lost 2 bases and J lost 9 bases. The V gene's germline CDR1 is MDHEN and CDR2 SYDVKM. The CDR3 bases are TGTGCCAGCAGTTTAGCCGGGACAGCTCGCTACACCTTC. Its translation: CASSLAGTARYTF.

V and J are TRBV3-1 and TRBJ2-1; D gene unclear. The J call may be incorrect, as the DNA end agrees better with TRBJ2-7. The CDR3 sequence is 13 residues long. The germline V gene encodes CDR1 LGHDT and CDR2 YNNKEL (reference sequence). This CDR3 is CASSQDSNGEQYF. The CDR3 DNA reads TGTGCCAGCAGCCAAGATTCAAATGGCGAGCAGTACTTC.

This clonotype showed up many times. The chain couples TRBV5-1 to TRBJ2-7; a weak D match, TRBD1 (5 bases). Trimming removed 4 bases from V and 1 base from J, with 9 bases in between. Looked up from germline, CDR1 is SGHRS and CDR2 is YFSETQ. This CDR3 contains 13 residues. The CDR3 loop reads CASSEGASYEQYF. In DNA form, the CDR3 reads TGCGCCAGCAGCGAAGGGGCGTCCTACGAGCAGTACTTC.

The chain recombines TRBV2 with TRBJ2-7; TRBD1 is a possible D gene (6 bases). CDR1 SNHLY and CDR2 FYNNEI come from the germline V gene. This CDR3 has 12 amino acids. V lost 7 bases and J 3 bases, leaving 10 bases between the germline ends. CDR3 in amino acids: CASTGTLYEQYF. CDR3 in DNA: TGTGCCAGCACCGGGACACTCTACGAGCAGTACTTC.

The chain is built from TRBV5-1 and TRBJ2-5; D may be TRBD1 (5 bases). The CDR3 runs to 15 residues. Trimming stripped 1 base from V and 11 bases from J, with 21 bases between. Germline V gene data show CDR1 as SGHRS and CDR2 as YFSETQ. The CDR3 reads CASSLRTGGPGEQYF. The DNA for the CDR3 is TGCGCCAGCAGCTTGCGAACAGGCGGCCCAGGAGAGCAGTACTTC.

This clonotype has a handful of counts. This chain connects TRBV4-1 to TRBJ2-7, with D perhaps matching TRBD1 (5 bases). The assigned J gene may be wrong: the sequence end matches TRBJ2-4 better. Per germline, CDR1 MGHRA and CDR2 YSYEKL. CDR3 length: 14 residues. The DNA for the CDR3 is TGCGCCAGCAGCCAGGTACAGGACGTTGGCATTCAGTACTTC. This sequence encodes CASSQVQDVGIQYF.

As regards this clonotype: This may stem from a read error, because a much larger clone lies one nucleotide away. The CDR3 region has the DNA TGTGCCAGCCGAGTGAATGTCCGGACGGATCAGCCCCAGCATTTT. This codes for CASRVNVRTDQPQHF. The chain carries TRBV6-1 and TRBJ1-5; D is ambiguous. V lost 8 bases and J lost 5, with 19 bases in between. CDR3 length equals 15 residues. Germline V gene data show CDR1 as MNHNS and CDR2 as SASEGT.

This clonotype was found a few times. The V call is TRBV12-3 or TRBV12-4, the J call TRBJ2-1; D call uncertain. This CDR3 contains 12 residues. V shed 9 bases and J shed 5 bases, with 11 bases lying between them. CDR3: CASKPVNNEQFF. DNA for the CDR3: TGTGCCAGTAAACCCGTCAACAATGAGCAGTTCTTC.

This clonotype was counted a few times. V and J are TRBV9 and TRBJ2-3; D possibly corresponds to TRBD2 (6 bases). V lost 1 base to trimming and J lost 2 bases, with 14 bases between them. Germline-derived CDR1 and CDR2 are SGDLS and YYNGEE. CDR3 length: 16 residues. The CDR3 here is CASSVKGGELTDTQYF. The DNA for the CDR3 is TGTGCCAGCAGCGTAAAGGGCGGGGAGCTCACAGATACGCAGTATTTT.

The chain employs TRBV10-3 and TRBJ2-1; D is possibly TRBD1 (6 bases). CDR1 is ENHRY and CDR2 is SYGVKD in the germline V gene. The CDR3 has 13 residues. V was cut by 6 bases and J by 4 bases, with 10 bases left in between. CDR3 sequence reads: CAISETGYNEQFF. CDR3 coding DNA: TGTGCCATCAGCGAGACAGGATACAATGAGCAGTTCTTC.

The CDR3 DNA follows: TGTGCCACCAGCAGAGATAACAGTCGGGAGCAGTACTTC. Protein: CATSRDNSREQYF. This rearrangement joins TRBV15 to TRBJ2-7; D gene uncertain. The CDR3 runs 13 residues. Germline CDR1 LNHNV, CDR2 YYDKDF (reference sequence). Trimming removed 0 bases at V and 7 bases at J, with 10 bases between.

This clonotype appeared once. The V call is TRBV16, the J call TRBJ1-3; D unresolved. Trimming pared 5 bases from V and 0 bases from J, leaving 17 bases between. CDR1 is KGHSY and CDR2 is FQNENV in the germline V gene. The CDR3 consists of 17 residues. Here the CDR3 reads CASSSLPTVTSGNTIYF. CDR3 DNA sequence: TGTGCCAGCAGCTCACTCCCCACAGTTACCTCTGGAAACACCATATATTTT.

This clonotype was counted only a few times. This sequence joins TRBV4-2 and TRBJ2-1; D is perhaps TRBD1 (6 bases). Trimming left V 1 base short and J 8 bases short, with 15 bases between. Germline V lookup: CDR1 LGHNA, CDR2 YNFKEQ. The CDR3 extends over 15 amino acids. CDR3 nucleotide sequence: TGTGCCAGCAGCCAAGTTGACAGGCTTGGCGATGAGCAGTTCTTC. Translation gives CASSQVDRLGDEQFF.

This chain connects TRBV27 to TRBJ2-1; 7 bases map to TRBD1. This CDR3 contains 13 residues. The V gene end was trimmed by 6 bases and the J gene end by 14 bases; junction bases not matched to a gene: 13. Per the germline V gene, CDR1 is MNHEY and CDR2 is SMNVEV (reference sequence). In DNA, the CDR3 is TGTGCCAGCAGCCCTCAATACAGGGGCATGAAGTTCTTC. This codes for CASSPQYRGMKFF.

The V gene is TRBV29-1, the J gene TRBJ2-7; TRBD1 is a possible D gene (6 bases). The CDR3 is 12 amino acids. V shed 4 bases and J shed 4 bases, with 11 bases lying between them. Germline values: CDR1 SQVTM, CDR2 ANQGSEA. CDR3 amino acids: CSVVRQDYEQYF. The CDR3 region has the DNA TGCAGCGTTGTGCGACAGGATTACGAGCAGTACTTC.

In this sample, this clonotype turned up once. The chain uses TRBV15 and TRBJ1-4; D is possibly TRBD1 (6 bases). V lost 1 base to trimming and J lost 6 bases, with 6 bases between them. The germline CDR1 and CDR2 sequences are LNHNV and YYDKDF (reference sequence). CDR3 length: 13 residues. The CDR3 region has the DNA TGTGCCACCAGCAGAGGGGGGCATGAAAAACTGTTTTTT. Its protein product is CATSRGGHEKLFF.